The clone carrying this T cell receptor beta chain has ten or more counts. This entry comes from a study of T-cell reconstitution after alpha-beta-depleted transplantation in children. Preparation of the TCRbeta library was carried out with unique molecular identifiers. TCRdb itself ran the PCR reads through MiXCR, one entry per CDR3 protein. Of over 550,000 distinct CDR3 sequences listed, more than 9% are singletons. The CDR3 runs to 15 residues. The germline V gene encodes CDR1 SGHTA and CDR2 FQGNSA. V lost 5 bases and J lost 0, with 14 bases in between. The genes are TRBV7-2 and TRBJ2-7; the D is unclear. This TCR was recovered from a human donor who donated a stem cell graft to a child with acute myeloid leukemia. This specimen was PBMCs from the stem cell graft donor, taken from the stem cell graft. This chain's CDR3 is CASSLSHGHSYEQYF. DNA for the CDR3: TGTGCCAGCAGCCTATCACACGGGCACTCCTACGAGCAGTACTTC.